These 23 T cell receptor beta chains were all obtained from the same sample, sequenced in a study. TCRdb re-called the RT-PCR reads with MiXCR, one entry per CDR3 protein. The sample shows about 680,000 distinct CDR3 sequences, 13% to 15% of them seen only once. Sequencing was done on a sample of memory CD4+ T cells from blood. The source of these receptors is a female donor in good health, serving as a healthy control.

At least ten counts were recorded for this clonotype. The V and J genes are TRBV12-3 or TRBV12-4 and TRBJ2-1, with 10 bases fitting TRBD2. This CDR3 is 15 amino acids long. Germline trimming cut 1 base from V and 7 bases from J; bases unmatched to any gene: 4. CDR3 DNA: TGTGCCAGCAGTTTAGAACTAGCGGGGTCAAATGAGCAGTTCTTC. It is translated as CASSLELAGSNEQFF.

This clonotype was seen at least ten times. The chain links TRBV12-3 or TRBV12-4 to TRBJ1-2; 7 bases agree with TRBD1. Trimming cost V 6 bases and J 0 bases; bases outside gene matches: 4. The CDR3 has 14 residues. The CDR3 reads CASRPQGTNYGYTF. The CDR3 coding sequence is TGTGCCAGCAGGCCACAGGGGACTAACTATGGCTACACCTTC.

This clonotype was observed many times. The CDR3 nucleotides are TGTGCCAGCAGCCCAAAGACTAGCGGGGTTCTCTACAATGAGCAGTTCTTC. Its protein is CASSPKTSGVLYNEQFF. The V call is TRBV11-2, the J call TRBJ2-1; 11 nucleotides agree with TRBD2. From germline, CDR1 is SGHAT and CDR2 FQNNGV. The V and J ends lost 5 bases and 3 bases, in that order; junction bases with no gene match: 9. The CDR3 contains 17 residues.

This clonotype was seen ten or more times. The junction and the germline gene differ at one end; a read error may be behind it. CDR3 residues: CSASTGTSGSNF. In nucleotides, the CDR3 is TGCAGTGCTAGTACCGGGACTAGCGGGTCCAACTTC. The gene calls are TRBV20-1 and TRBJ2-7; 12 bases agree with TRBD2. Per the germline V gene, CDR1 is DFQATT and CDR2 is SNEGSKA (reference sequence). The CDR3 contains 12 residues.

The chain carries TRBV20-1 and TRBJ2-3; D is perhaps TRBD2 (5 bases). The V gene lost 6 bases and the J gene lost 2 bases, with 12 bases spanning the gap. The CDR3 loop spans 13 amino acids. The germline V gene has CDR1 DFQATT and CDR2 SNEGSKA (reference sequence). The CDR3 nucleotides read TGCAGTGCCGAACGGGATTCCACAGATACGCAGTATTTT. It specifies CSAERDSTDTQYF.

V usage is TRBV24-1 and J usage is TRBJ2-1; 15 bases fit TRBD2. J was trimmed by 9 bases and V by 3 bases; bases with no gene match: 2. The CDR3 contains 15 residues. Germline V gene data show CDR1 as KGHDR and CDR2 as SFDVKD. In nucleotides, the CDR3 is TGTGCCACCAGTGATCGGACTAGCGGGAGGGTTGAGCAGTTCTTC. This translates into CATSDRTSGRVEQFF.

This clonotype was detected many times. A read error may produce the germline difference seen at one junction end. The rearrangement links TRBV4-3 to TRBJ1-4; 10 nucleotides line up with TRBD1. The CDR3 spans 14 residues. Germline loops: CDR1 LGHNA, CDR2 YSLEER. The CDR3 loop reads CASSQGQGNEKLFF. CDR3 nucleotide sequence: TGTGCCAGCAGCCAGGGACAGGGGAATGAAAAACTGTTTTTT.

This clonotype has a count of ten or more. The junction and the germline gene differ at one end; a read error may be behind it. This chain joins TRBV5-1 and TRBJ2-7; 7 bases are a match to TRBD1. Per germline, CDR1 SGHRS and CDR2 YFSETQ. This CDR3 comprises 14 residues. The CDR3 nucleotides read TGTGCCAGCAGCTTAGACGGGACAGCATACGAGCAGTACTTC. It translates to CASSLDGTAYEQYF.

This clonotype was observed a few times. The rearrangement links TRBV7-2 to TRBJ1-2; tentatively, D is TRBD1 (6 bases). Germline assignment: CDR1 SGHTA and CDR2 FQGNSA. V dropped 11 bases and J dropped 6 bases, with 22 bases sitting between them. The length of the CDR3 is 14 residues. In DNA form, the CDR3 reads TGTGCCTCACCGGGGGGGGCGCGAAGAGATGGCTACACCTTC. This gives the protein CASPGGARRDGYTF.

The chain combines TRBV7-8 with TRBJ2-7; 9 positions match TRBD1. Per germline, CDR1 SGHVS and CDR2 FQNEAQ. The CDR3 runs 14 residues. V dropped 9 bases and J dropped 6; count of bases not matched to a gene: 12. This CDR3 reads CASTRDRDRPEQYF. The CDR3 bases are TGTGCCAGTACACGGGACAGGGATCGTCCCGAGCAGTACTTC.

This clonotype came up a few times. The chain uses TRBV20-1 and TRBJ2-1; TRBD2 matches at 11 bases. The germline gives CDR1 DFQATT, CDR2 SNEGSKA (reference sequence). CDR3 size: 13 residues. V lost 4 bases to trimming and J lost 8 bases; unmatched junction nucleotides: 4. The CDR3: CSAIAGGEDEQFF. In DNA, the CDR3 is TGCAGTGCTATAGCGGGAGGGGAGGATGAGCAGTTCTTC.

This clonotype was seen ten or more times. The CDR3 spells CASSYSSRGGGGYTF. The CDR3 DNA reads TGTGCCAGCAGTTACTCGAGCAGGGGCGGCGGCGGCTACACCTTC. The chain couples TRBV6-5 to TRBJ1-2; weak D call: TRBD1 (6 bases). The V gene's germline CDR1 is MNHEY and CDR2 SVGAGI. Trimming removed 0 bases at V and 8 bases at J, with 16 bases between. This CDR3 has 15 amino acids.

This clonotype was found a few times. The V call is TRBV7-2, the J call TRBJ1-5, with D tentatively TRBD1 (5 bases). Germline assignment: CDR1 SGHTA and CDR2 FQGNSA. CDR3 size: 16 residues. Between the trimmed V and J ends, which lost 2 bases and 0 bases, there was a span of 11 bases. The CDR3 region is CASSLFQGSSNQPQHF. In DNA form, the CDR3 reads TGTGCCAGCAGCTTATTTCAGGGATCTAGCAATCAGCCCCAGCATTTT.

There are a few counts of this clonotype. The chain is built from TRBV5-1 and TRBJ2-1; D could derive from TRBD1 or TRBD2 (5 bases each). This CDR3 has 16 amino acids. The germline V gene has CDR1 SGHRS and CDR2 YFSETQ. V lost 0 bases and J 5 bases, leaving 15 bases between the germline ends. In DNA, the CDR3 is TGCGCCAGCAGCTTGGGCCCCTCAGGGACCAACAATGAGCAGTTCTTC. Protein product: CASSLGPSGTNNEQFF.

The chain combines TRBV7-2 with TRBJ2-2, with D unclear. Trimming left V 3 bases short and J 3 bases short, with 5 bases between. Germline V gives CDR1 SGHTA, CDR2 FQGNSA. The CDR3 loop spans 13 amino acids. The DNA for the CDR3 is TGTGCCAGCAGCTTTGGGCACACCGGGGAGCTGTTTTTT. Amino acid sequence: CASSFGHTGELFF.

This clonotype came up many times. The chain carries TRBV5-1 and TRBJ2-3; a weak D match, TRBD2 (6 bases). V was clipped by 4 bases and J by 0 bases, with 18 bases between them. CDR1 is SGHRS and CDR2 is YFSETQ in the germline V gene. This CDR3 is built from 17 residues. This chain's CDR3 is CASSPGSGSQSTDTQYF. The CDR3 bases are TGCGCCAGCAGCCCCGGATCCGGGAGCCAGAGCACAGATACGCAGTATTTT.

This clonotype was counted only a few times. The chain couples TRBV5-1 to TRBJ1-5; D remains unclear. The CDR3 loop spans 15 amino acids. Per germline, CDR1 SGHRS and CDR2 YFSETQ. Trimming removed 0 bases from V and 0 bases from J, with 7 bases in between. CDR3 region: CASSLDSPSNQPQHF. As DNA, the CDR3 is TGCGCCAGCAGCTTGGATAGTCCTAGCAATCAGCCCCAGCATTTT.

The gene calls are TRBV11-1 and TRBJ2-1, with D possibly TRBD2 on 5 matching bases. The V end was cut by 5 bases, the J end by 3 bases, with 14 bases between. The CDR3 contains 15 residues. Looked up from germline, CDR1 is SGHAT and CDR2 is FQDESV (reference sequence). The CDR3 loop is CASSLGPGNYNEQFF. The CDR3 DNA follows: TGTGCCAGCAGCCTAGGTCCGGGGAACTACAATGAGCAGTTCTTC.

This clonotype occurred many times. This chain connects TRBV29-1 to TRBJ2-2; D uncertain. V was cut by 3 bases and J by 7 bases, with 9 bases left in between. The germline V gene encodes CDR1 SQVTM and CDR2 ANQGSEA. This CDR3 has 12 residues. CDR3 in amino acids: CSVEMGNGELFF. The CDR3 DNA reads TGCAGCGTTGAGATGGGGAACGGGGAGCTGTTTTTT.

The V call is TRBV6-6, the J call TRBJ2-1; 9 bases line up with TRBD1. The germline V gene has CDR1 MNHNY and CDR2 SVGAGI (reference sequence). The CDR3 is 16 residues long. Trimming took 0 bases from V and 5 from J; bases not matched to a gene: 5. The CDR3 DNA follows: TGTGCCAGCAGTTACTCTTCCACAGGGGGCCACAATGAGCAGTTCTTC. This encodes CASSYSSTGGHNEQFF.

This clonotype was detected ten times or more. This chain joins TRBV5-6 and TRBJ2-7, with D uncertain. The CDR3 covers 11 residues. Germline V gene lookup returns CDR1 SGHDT and CDR2 YYEEEE. V lost 2 bases and J lost 6, with 6 bases in between. CDR3 protein: CASSFSREQYF. CDR3 sequence (DNA): TGTGCCAGCAGCTTTAGCCGCGAGCAGTACTTC.

This clonotype was counted at least ten times. The genes are TRBV5-1 and TRBJ2-7; TRBD1 matches 8 bases. The CDR3 runs 14 residues. Germline values: CDR1 SGHRS, CDR2 YFSETQ. V was clipped by 5 bases and J by 5 bases; unmatched bases: 9. In nucleotides, the CDR3 is TGCGCCAGCAGGGAGGGGACAGGTTGGAACGAGCAGTACTTC. Amino acid sequence: CASREGTGWNEQYF. The full variable domain, rest sourced from reference TRBV5-1 and TRBJ2-7, is KAGVTQTPRYLIKTRGQQVTLSCSPISGHRSVSWYQQTPGQGLQFLFEYFSETQRNKGNFPGRFSGRQFSNSRSEMNVSTLELGDSALYLCASREGTGWNEQYFGPGTRLTVT.

This clonotype showed up just a few times. CDR3: CATSSSGTSGGHSYNEQFF. CDR3 nucleotide sequence: TGTGCCACCAGTTCCTCCGGGACTAGCGGGGGGCACTCCTACAATGAGCAGTTCTTC. The chain recombines TRBV24-1 with TRBJ2-1; TRBD2 matches 15 bases. V gave up 6 bases and J gave up 0 bases; unmatched junction bases: 8. Germline V gives CDR1 KGHDR, CDR2 SFDVKD. This CDR3 contains 19 residues.